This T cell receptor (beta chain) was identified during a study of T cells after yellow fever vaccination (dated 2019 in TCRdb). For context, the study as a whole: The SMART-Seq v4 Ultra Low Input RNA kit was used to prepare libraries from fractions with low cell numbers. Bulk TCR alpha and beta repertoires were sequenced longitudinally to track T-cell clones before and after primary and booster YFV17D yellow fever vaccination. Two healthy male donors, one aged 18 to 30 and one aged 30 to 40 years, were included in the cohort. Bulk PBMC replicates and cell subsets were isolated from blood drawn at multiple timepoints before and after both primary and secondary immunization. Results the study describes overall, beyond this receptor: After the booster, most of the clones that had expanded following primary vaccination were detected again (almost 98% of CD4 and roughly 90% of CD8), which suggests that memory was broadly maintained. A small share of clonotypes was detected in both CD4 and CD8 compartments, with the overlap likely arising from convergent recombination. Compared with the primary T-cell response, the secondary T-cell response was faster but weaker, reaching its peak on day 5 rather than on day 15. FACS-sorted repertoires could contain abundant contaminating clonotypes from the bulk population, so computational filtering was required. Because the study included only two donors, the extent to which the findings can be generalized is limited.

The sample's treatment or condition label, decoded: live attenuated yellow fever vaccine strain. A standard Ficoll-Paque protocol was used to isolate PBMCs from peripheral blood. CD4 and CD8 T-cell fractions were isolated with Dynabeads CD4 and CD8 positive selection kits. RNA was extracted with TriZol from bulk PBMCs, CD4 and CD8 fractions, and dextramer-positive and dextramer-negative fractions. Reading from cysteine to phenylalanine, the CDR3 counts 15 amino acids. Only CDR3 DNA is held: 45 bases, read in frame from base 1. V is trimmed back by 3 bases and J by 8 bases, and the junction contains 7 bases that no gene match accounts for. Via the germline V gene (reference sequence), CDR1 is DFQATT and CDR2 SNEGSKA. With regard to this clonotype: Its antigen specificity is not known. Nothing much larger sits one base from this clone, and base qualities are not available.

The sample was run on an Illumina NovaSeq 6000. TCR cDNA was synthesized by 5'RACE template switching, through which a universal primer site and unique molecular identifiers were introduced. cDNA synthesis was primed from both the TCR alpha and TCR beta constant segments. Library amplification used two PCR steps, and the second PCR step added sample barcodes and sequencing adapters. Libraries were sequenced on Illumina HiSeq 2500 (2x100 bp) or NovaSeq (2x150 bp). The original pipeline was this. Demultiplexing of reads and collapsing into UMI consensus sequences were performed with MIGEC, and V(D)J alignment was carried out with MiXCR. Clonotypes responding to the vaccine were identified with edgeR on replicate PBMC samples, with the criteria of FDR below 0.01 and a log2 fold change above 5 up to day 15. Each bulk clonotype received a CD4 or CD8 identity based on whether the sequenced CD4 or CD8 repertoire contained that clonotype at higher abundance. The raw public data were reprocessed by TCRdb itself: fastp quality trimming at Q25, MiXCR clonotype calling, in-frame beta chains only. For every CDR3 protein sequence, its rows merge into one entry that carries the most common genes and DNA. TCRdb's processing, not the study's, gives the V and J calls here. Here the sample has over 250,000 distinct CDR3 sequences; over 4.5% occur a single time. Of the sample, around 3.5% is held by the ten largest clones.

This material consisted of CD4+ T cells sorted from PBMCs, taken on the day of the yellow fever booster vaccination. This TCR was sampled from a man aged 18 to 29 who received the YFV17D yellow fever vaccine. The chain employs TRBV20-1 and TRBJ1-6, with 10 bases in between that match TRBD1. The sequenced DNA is TGCAGTGCTAGGGTGCCCGGGACAGGGGATTCACCCCTCCACTTT. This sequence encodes CSARVPGTGDSPLHF.